This T cell receptor (beta chain) was sequenced in a study of CD8+CD57+ T cells in acquired aplastic anemia. About the study: Among healthy donors, CD4+ cells averaged approximately 11 million reads. General study findings and limits: Between patients and controls, CD8+ Simpson's diversity did not vary significantly. Shared by patients and controls, around 27 CD8+ CDR3s were abundant in patients.

Template material for TCR beta VDJ and CDR3 profiling consisted of genomic DNA. TCRdb recomputed calls from the reads with MiXCR, one row per CDR3 protein. The sample contains more than 100,000 distinct CDR3 sequences, less than 45% of which appear only once. Details on this clonotype: Its antigen is still unknown.

The J segment lost 0 bases and the V segment lost 2 bases, leaving 6 bases of the junction unmatched. The CDR3 is made up of 17 amino acids. Per the germline V gene, CDR1 is LGHDT and CDR2 is YNNKEL (reference sequence). The rearrangement uses TRBV3-1 and TRBJ1-4; 7 nucleotides match TRBD1. The clonotype was recovered from a human donor in good health, serving as a control. Sequenced: sorted CD4+, CD8+, or CD8+CD57+ T cells (not recorded which) from PBMCs. As DNA, the CDR3 is TGTGCCAGCAGCCAACAAGGGACAGCCACAACTAATGAAAAACTGTTTTTT. As protein: CASSQQGTATTNEKLFF.